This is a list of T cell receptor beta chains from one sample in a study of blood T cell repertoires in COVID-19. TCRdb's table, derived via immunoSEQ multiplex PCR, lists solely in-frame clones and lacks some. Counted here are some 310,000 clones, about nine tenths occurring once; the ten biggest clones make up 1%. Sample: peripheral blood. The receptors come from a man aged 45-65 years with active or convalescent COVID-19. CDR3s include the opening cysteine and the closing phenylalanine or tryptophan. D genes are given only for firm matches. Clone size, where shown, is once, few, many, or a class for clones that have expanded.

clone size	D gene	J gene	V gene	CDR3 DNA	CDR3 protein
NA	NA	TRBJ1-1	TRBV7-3	TGTGCCAGCAGCCCCGCAGGGAGGGGCACTGAAGCTTTCTTT	CASSPAGRGTEAFF
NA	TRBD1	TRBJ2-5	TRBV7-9	TGTGCCAGCAGCTTAGGACAGGGTGAAGGGACCCAGTACTTC	CASSLGQGEGTQYF
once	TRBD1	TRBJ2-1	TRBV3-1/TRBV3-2	TGTGCCAGCAGCCATGAAGGGACAGGGGCCTACAATGAGCAGTTCTTC	CASSHEGTGAYNEQFF
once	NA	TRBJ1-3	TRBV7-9	TGTGCCAGCAGCTTAGCCCGCCAGTCAAGCTCTGGAAACACCATATATTTT	CASSLARQSSSGNTIYF
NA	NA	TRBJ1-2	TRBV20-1	TGCAGTGCTCAAGGCTACACCTTC	CSAQGYTF
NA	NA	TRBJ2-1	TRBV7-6	TGTGCCAGCAGCCGGACACGGGACATGTACAATGAGCAGTTCTTC	CASSRTRDMYNEQFF
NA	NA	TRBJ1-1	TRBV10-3	TGTGCCATCAGTGGCCCCTCTGCAGGGTACACTGAAGCTTTCTTT	CAISGPSAGYTEAFF
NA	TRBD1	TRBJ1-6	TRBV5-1	TGCGCCAGCAGCTTTTCGGGACAGGACAATTCACCCCTCCACTTT	CASSFSGQDNSPLHF
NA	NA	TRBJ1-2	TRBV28	TGTGCCAGCAGTTTAGGGCAACACTATGGCTACACCTTC	CASSLGQHYGYTF
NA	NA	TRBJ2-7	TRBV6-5	TGTGCCAGCAGTCGTCAGGGCGGCGAGCAGTACTTC	CASSRQGGEQYF
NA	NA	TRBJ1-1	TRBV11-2	TGTGCCAGCAGCGAATTGACGGGGGACACTGAAGCTTTCTTT	CASSELTGDTEAFF
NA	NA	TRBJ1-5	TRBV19	TGTGCCAGTAGTATTGGAGGTAATCAGCCCCAGCATTTT	CASSIGGNQPQHF
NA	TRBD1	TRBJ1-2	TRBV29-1	TGCAGCGTGAATGACAGGGGGTTCTATGGCTACACCTTC	CSVNDRGFYGYTF
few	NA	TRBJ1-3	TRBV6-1	TGTGCCAGCAGTGAAGGCGGGAACCGAAACACCATATATTTT	CASSEGGNRNTIYF
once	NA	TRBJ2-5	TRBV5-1	TGCGCCAGCAGCTTGGGTATAGAGACCCAGTACTTC	CASSLGIETQYF